Presented here are 16 T cell receptor beta chains from one specimen sequenced in a study of blood T cell repertoires in COVID-19. Assay used: immunoSEQ multiplex PCR; TCRdb lists only in-frame clones, some missing. The sample consists of 120,000 or so clones, around 85% of them appearing once. Material: peripheral blood. The source of these receptors is a woman in her forties or fifties with acute or convalescent COVID-19.

The J gene is TRBJ2-1, the V gene TRBV29-1; possible D gene TRBD1, 5 bases. CDR1 and CDR2 (germline): SQVTM, ANQGSEA. The CDR3 is 16 residues long. V shed 6 bases and J shed 0 bases, with 18 bases lying between them. CDR3 amino acids: CSVVGVRTSSYNEQFF. The DNA for the CDR3 is TGCAGCGTGGTAGGGGTTAGGACCTCCTCCTACAATGAGCAGTTCTTC.

The chain couples TRBV19 to TRBJ1-4, with 9 nucleotides matching TRBD1. The CDR3 extends over 15 amino acids. With 6 bases clipped from V and 4 bases from J, the junction kept 6 bases outside the gene matches. Germline CDR1 and CDR2: LNHDA and SQIVND (reference sequence). The CDR3 bases are TGTGCCAGTAGAACAGGGGGCGCAGATAATGAAAAACTGTTTTTT. Translating it yields CASRTGGADNEKLFF.

The chain joins TRBV21-1 to TRBJ2-2; the table's D call, TRBD2, was not checked against the DNA. TRBV21-1 is recorded as a pseudogene. The CDR3 totals 15 residues. CDR3 bases: TGTGCCAGCAGCAGGGCTAGCGGCTACACCGGGGAGCTGTTTTTT. It codes for CASSRASGYTGELFF.

The chain joins TRBV19 to TRBJ1-5; unclear D gene. V was shortened by 3 bases and J by 4 bases, with 10 bases between the two germline ends. From germline, CDR1 is LNHDA and CDR2 SQIVND (reference sequence). The CDR3 contains 14 residues. The CDR3 nucleotides are TGTGCCAGTAGTATTGGAACAGCAAATCAGCCCCAGCATTTT. It yields the protein CASSIGTANQPQHF.

The rearrangement uses TRBV6-6 and TRBJ1-2; D is perhaps TRBD1 (5 bases). V was shortened by 8 bases and J by 6 bases, with 10 bases between the two germline ends. The CDR3 totals 11 residues. CDR1 and CDR2 (germline): MNHNY, SVGAGI (reference sequence). The CDR3 reads CASGAGNGYTF. CDR3 DNA sequence: TGTGCCAGCGGAGCAGGGAATGGCTACACCTTC.

The V gene is TRBV11-2, the J gene TRBJ2-3, with 8 positions matching TRBD2. This CDR3 has 17 residues. The V gene end was trimmed by 1 base and the J gene end by 4 bases; junction bases not matched to a gene: 10. Per the germline V gene, CDR1 is SGHAT and CDR2 is FQNNGV. CDR3 loop: CASSLGFGGGRADTQYF. The CDR3 bases are TGTGCCAGCAGCTTAGGGTTCGGCGGGGGGCGCGCAGATACGCAGTATTTT.

The rearrangement links TRBV30 to TRBJ1-2; no definite D call. Germline CDR1 and CDR2: GTSNPN and SVGIG (reference sequence). Trimming took 3 bases from V and 4 from J, leaving 9 bases between them. This CDR3 is built from 12 residues. CDR3 in DNA: TGTGCCTGGAGCGAAATCGGCTATGGCTACACCTTC. This encodes CAWSEIGYGYTF.

The genes are TRBV5-6 and TRBJ1-6, with D possibly matching TRBD1 (5 bases). Per the germline V gene, CDR1 is SGHDT and CDR2 is YYEEEE. Trimming took 0 bases from V and 7 from J, leaving 14 bases between them. The CDR3 consists of 16 residues. The CDR3 here is CASSLALERGNSPLHF. The CDR3 region has the DNA TGTGCCAGCAGCTTGGCCCTCGAAAGGGGCAATTCACCCCTCCACTTT.

The J gene is TRBJ2-2, the V gene TRBV6-6, with TRBD1 as a possible D gene (6 bases). This CDR3 is built from 17 residues. Trimming cost V 5 bases and J 6 bases, with 22 bases left between them. Germline V gene sequence: CDR1 MNHNY, CDR2 SVGAGI (reference sequence). The CDR3 nucleotides read TGTGCCAGCAGTCGCTTTCCCGGGACACTTGGGGCCGGGGAGCTGTTTTTT. This sequence encodes CASSRFPGTLGAGELFF.

V usage is TRBV5-1 and J usage is TRBJ1-1; TRBD1 matches at 9 bases. Per germline, CDR1 SGHRS and CDR2 YFSETQ. This CDR3 spans 16 amino acids. V lost 2 bases to trimming and J lost 1 base; unmatched junction nucleotides: 6. CDR3 sequence: CASSLTPQGANTEAFF. CDR3 DNA sequence: TGCGCCAGCAGCTTAACTCCACAGGGGGCGAACACTGAAGCTTTCTTT.

The chain has TRBV30 and TRBJ2-2, with TRBD2 matching 7 bases. This CDR3 has 15 amino acids. V was pared by 2 bases and J by 0 bases, with 3 bases of the junction left unmatched. From germline, CDR1 is GTSNPN and CDR2 SVGIG (reference sequence). CDR3 nucleotides: TGTGCCTGGAGTCGTCGGGGGGCGAACACCGGGGAGCTGTTTTTT. This encodes CAWSRRGANTGELFF.

The chain has TRBV24-1 and TRBJ2-3; 12 nucleotides align to TRBD2. This CDR3 comprises 17 residues. With 0 bases clipped from V and 5 bases from J, the junction kept 5 bases outside the gene matches. CDR1 is KGHDR and CDR2 is SFDVKD in the germline V gene. For the CDR3, the DNA is TGTGCCACCAGTGATTTGCAGCCGGGACTAGCGGGAGATACGCAGTATTTT. Translating gives CATSDLQPGLAGDTQYF.

This CDR3 is CASSEGGQGMTEAFF. The DNA for the CDR3 is TGCGCCAGCAGTGAGGGTGGACAGGGGATGACTGAAGCTTTCTTT. V and J are TRBV10-1 and TRBJ1-1, with 9 bases fitting TRBD1. V lost 2 bases to trimming and J lost 5 bases; unmatched junction nucleotides: 6. Germline-derived CDR1 and CDR2 are WNHNN and SYGVQD (reference sequence). CDR3 length equals 15 residues.

This rearrangement joins TRBV5-1 to TRBJ1-2, with 8 positions matching TRBD1. This CDR3 region has 15 residues. Per the germline V gene, CDR1 is SGHRS and CDR2 is YFSETQ. V was clipped by 0 bases and J by 7 bases; unmatched bases: 8. CDR3 nucleotides: TGCGCCAGCAGCTTGGTGGCTGGGACAGGCGGTGGCTACACCTTC. Translating gives CASSLVAGTGGGYTF.

The chain uses TRBV14 and TRBJ1-5, with D hard to call. Germline V gene data show CDR1 as SGHDN and CDR2 as FVKESK. Trimming pared 2 bases from V and 4 bases from J, leaving 3 bases between. This CDR3 contains 12 residues. CDR3 DNA: TGTGCCAGCAGCCAACCAAATCAGCCCCAGCATTTT. It encodes CASSQPNQPQHF.

J is TRBJ1-2 and V is TRBV6-5; TRBD1 might be the D (6 bases). CDR3 length equals 12 residues. The ends were cut back, 10 bases at V and 8 bases at J, with 17 bases in the middle. Germline CDR1 reads MNHEY; CDR2 reads SVGAGI. CDR3 DNA sequence: TGTGCCACCGGGCGGGGGGCTCAGGGCTACACCTTC. This encodes CATGRGAQGYTF.